A single sample is the source of the 6 T cell receptor beta chains below, sequenced in a study of blood T cells in healthy people across ages. A second about 6 to 12 cycle PCR used barcoded and J-beta primers. TCRdb recomputed calls from the 5' RACE reads with MiXCR, one row per CDR3 protein. Of approximately 1.5 million distinct CDR3 sequences detected, approximately 43% appear once; the ten largest clones hold around 4%. The sequenced material came from blood. These receptor sequences come from a woman aged 18 to 35 in good health.

The chain recombines TRBV6-5 with TRBJ2-1; TRBD1 matches 9 bases. The V gene end was trimmed by 2 bases and the J gene end by 6 bases; junction bases not matched to a gene: 8. Germline V gives CDR1 MNHEY, CDR2 SVGAGI. The CDR3 runs to 16 residues. The CDR3: CASSYPPGQGVNEQFF. The CDR3 DNA reads TGTGCCAGCAGTTACCCGCCGGGACAGGGAGTCAATGAGCAGTTCTTC.

In this sample, this clonotype turned up many times. The chain employs TRBV3-1 and TRBJ2-7; D gene ambiguous. Trimming cost V 2 bases and J 2 bases, with 10 bases left between them. The CDR3 has 14 amino acids. Germline CDR1 and CDR2: LGHDT and YNNKEL (reference sequence). The CDR3 loop is CASSQLGQAYEQYF. DNA of the CDR3: TGTGCCAGCAGCCAACTAGGGCAGGCCTACGAGCAGTACTTC.

To note about this clonotype: The junction differs from germline at one of its ends, possibly a read error. The chain links TRBV5-6 to TRBJ2-7; possible D gene TRBD2, 6 bases. The CDR3 has 14 amino acids. CDR1 is SGHDT, CDR2 YYEEEE, per germline. The CDR3, as DNA: TGTGCCAGCAGGTTGGCGGGGTATTCCTACGAGCAGTACTTC. Protein sequence: CASRLAGYSYEQYF.

This clonotype was counted between two and nine times. The genes are TRBV3-1 and TRBJ1-1; a possible D gene is TRBD1 (5 bases). The germline V and J ends were trimmed by 3 bases and 0 bases, with 8 bases remaining between them. Germline values: CDR1 LGHDT, CDR2 YNNKEL (reference sequence). The CDR3 has 14 amino acids. DNA of the CDR3: TGTGCCAGCAGCCACGAGGGGATGAACACTGAAGCTTTCTTT. Its translation is CASSHEGMNTEAFF.

The chain carries TRBV7-9 and TRBJ2-7, with 7 bases matching TRBD1. This CDR3 is 14 amino acids long. CDR1 is SEHNR and CDR2 is FQNEAQ in the germline V gene (reference sequence). The J segment lost 7 bases and the V segment lost 2 bases, leaving 8 bases of the junction unmatched. CDR3 loop: CASSLKGTDNEQYF. Here the CDR3 DNA reads TGTGCCAGCAGCTTAAAAGGGACAGACAATGAGCAGTACTTC.

This clonotype was seen more than once but under ten times. This chain connects TRBV6-1 to TRBJ1-6, with a tentative D call TRBD1 (6 bases). The CDR3 consists of 15 residues. Trimming took 6 bases from V and 8 from J, leaving 17 bases between them. Germline loops: CDR1 MNHNS, CDR2 SASEGT. The CDR3 here is CASRPAGVGDSPLHF. The CDR3 DNA reads TGTGCCAGCAGGCCAGCAGGGGTGGGTGATTCACCCCTCCACTTT.